These 3 T cell receptor beta chains were all obtained from the same sample, sequenced in a study of T cell repertoires in ileal Crohn's disease. Generated by immunoSEQ multiplex PCR, the TCRdb table keeps only in-frame clones and is missing some. Among about 59,000 clones, around 90% were seen once, and the ten largest hold about 1.9%. Noted time point: neoterminal ileum biopsy at postoperative endoscopy, about 6 months after surgery. The sequencing input was ileal tissue. These receptors were collected from an adult with Crohn's disease.

This clone was counted only a few times. J is TRBJ1-1 and V is TRBV6-6, with D maybe TRBD1 (5 bases). Trimming shortened V by 7 bases and J by 6 bases, and 18 bases separated the two germline ends. The CDR3 contains 14 residues. Germline assignment: CDR1 MNHNY and CDR2 SVGAGI (reference sequence). The CDR3 region is CASTVERGGAEAFF. The CDR3 nucleotides read TGTGCCAGCACCGTTGAGCGGGGAGGGGCTGAAGCTTTCTTT.

This sequence joins TRBV6-1 and TRBJ1-2; D is perhaps TRBD1 (5 bases). V lost 6 bases and J lost 7, with 15 bases in between. This CDR3 is 13 amino acids long. CDR1 is MNHNS and CDR2 is SASEGT in the germline V gene. CDR3 protein: CASRDGRQGGYTF. The CDR3 DNA sequence: TGTGCCAGCAGGGACGGCCGTCAGGGTGGCTACACCTTC.

The chain recombines TRBV4-2 with TRBJ2-5; 7 nucleotides line up with TRBD1. CDR1 and CDR2 (germline): LGHNA, YNFKEQ. The V gene end was trimmed by 2 bases and the J gene end by 2 bases; junction bases not matched to a gene: 5. The CDR3 is 15 amino acids. The CDR3 nucleotides are TGTGCCAGCAGCCAACAACCGGGACAGCAAGAGACCCAGTACTTC. Amino acids: CASSQQPGQQETQYF.